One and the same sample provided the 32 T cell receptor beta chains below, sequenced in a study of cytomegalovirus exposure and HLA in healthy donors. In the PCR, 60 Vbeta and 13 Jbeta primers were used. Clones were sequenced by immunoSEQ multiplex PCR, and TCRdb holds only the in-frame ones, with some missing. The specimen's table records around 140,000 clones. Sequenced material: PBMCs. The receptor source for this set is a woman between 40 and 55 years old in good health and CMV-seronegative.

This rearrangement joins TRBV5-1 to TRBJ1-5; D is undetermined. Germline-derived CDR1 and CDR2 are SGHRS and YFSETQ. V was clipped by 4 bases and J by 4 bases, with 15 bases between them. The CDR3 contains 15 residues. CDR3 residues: CASSPDGRRNQPQHF. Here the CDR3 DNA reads TGCGCCAGCAGCCCGGACGGGAGAAGGAATCAGCCCCAGCATTTT. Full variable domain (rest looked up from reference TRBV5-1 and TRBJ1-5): KAGVTQTPRYLIKTRGQQVTLSCSPISGHRSVSWYQQTPGQGLQFLFEYFSETQRNKGNFPGRFSGRQFSNSRSEMNVSTLELGDSALYLCASSPDGRRNQPQHFGDGTRLSIL.

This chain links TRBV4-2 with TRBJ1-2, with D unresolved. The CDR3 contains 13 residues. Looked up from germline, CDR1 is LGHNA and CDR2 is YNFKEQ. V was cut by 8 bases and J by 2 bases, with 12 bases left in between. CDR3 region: CASRDHVNYGYTF. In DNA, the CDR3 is TGTGCCAGCCGGGATCATGTGAACTATGGCTACACCTTC.

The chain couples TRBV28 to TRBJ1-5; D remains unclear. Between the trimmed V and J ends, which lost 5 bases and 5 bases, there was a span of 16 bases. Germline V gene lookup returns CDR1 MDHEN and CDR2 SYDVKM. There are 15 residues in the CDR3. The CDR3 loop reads CASSRITVIYQPQHF. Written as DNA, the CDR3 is TGTGCCAGCAGTCGTATTACAGTAATATATCAGCCCCAGCATTTT. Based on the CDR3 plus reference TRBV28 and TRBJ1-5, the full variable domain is DVKVTQSSRYLVKRTGEKVFLECVQDMDHENMFWYRQDPGLGLRLIYFSYDVKMKEKGDIPEGYSVSREKKERFSLILESASTNQTSMYLCASSRITVIYQPQHFGDGTRLSIL.

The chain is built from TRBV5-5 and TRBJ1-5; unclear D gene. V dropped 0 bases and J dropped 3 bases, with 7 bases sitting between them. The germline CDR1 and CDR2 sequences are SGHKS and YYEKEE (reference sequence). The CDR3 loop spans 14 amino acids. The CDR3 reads CASSLVADNQPQHF. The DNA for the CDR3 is TGTGCCAGCAGCTTGGTGGCAGACAATCAGCCCCAGCATTTT.

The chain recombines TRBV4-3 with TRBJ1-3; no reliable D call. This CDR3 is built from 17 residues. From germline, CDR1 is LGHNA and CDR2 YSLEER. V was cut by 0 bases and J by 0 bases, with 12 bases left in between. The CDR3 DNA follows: TGCGCCAGCAGCCAAGAATTACACGGAGGCTCTGGAAACACCATATATTTT. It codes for CASSQELHGGSGNTIYF.

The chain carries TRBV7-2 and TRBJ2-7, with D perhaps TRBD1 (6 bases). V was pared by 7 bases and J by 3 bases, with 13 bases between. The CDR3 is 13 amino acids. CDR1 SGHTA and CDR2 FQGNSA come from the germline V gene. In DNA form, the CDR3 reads TGTGCCAGCACGAAGATCAGGGGCTACGAGCAGTACTTC. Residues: CASTKIRGYEQYF. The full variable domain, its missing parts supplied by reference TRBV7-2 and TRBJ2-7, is GAGVSQSPSNKVTEKGKDVELRCDPISGHTALYWYRQSLGQGLEFLIYFQGNSAPDKSGLPSDRFSAERTGGSVSTLTIQRTQQEDSAVYLCASTKIRGYEQYFGPGTRLTVT.

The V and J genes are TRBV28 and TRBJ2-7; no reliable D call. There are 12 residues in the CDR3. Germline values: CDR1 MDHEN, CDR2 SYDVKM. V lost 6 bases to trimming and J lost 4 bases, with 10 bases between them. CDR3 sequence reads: CASSRWPYEQYF. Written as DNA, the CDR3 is TGTGCCAGCAGCCGATGGCCGTACGAGCAGTACTTC.

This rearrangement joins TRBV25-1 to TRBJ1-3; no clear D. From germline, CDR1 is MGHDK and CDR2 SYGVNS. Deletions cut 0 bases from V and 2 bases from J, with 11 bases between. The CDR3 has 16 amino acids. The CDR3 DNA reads TGTGCCAGCAGTGAATACCGCCGGAGAACTGGAAACACCATATATTTT. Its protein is CASSEYRRRTGNTIYF.

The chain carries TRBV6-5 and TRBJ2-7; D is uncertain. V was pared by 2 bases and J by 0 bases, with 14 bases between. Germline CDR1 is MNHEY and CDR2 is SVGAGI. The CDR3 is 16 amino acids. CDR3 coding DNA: TGTGCCAGCAGTTACGGCAGGCCCCAAACCTCCTACGAGCAGTACTTC. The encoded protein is CASSYGRPQTSYEQYF.

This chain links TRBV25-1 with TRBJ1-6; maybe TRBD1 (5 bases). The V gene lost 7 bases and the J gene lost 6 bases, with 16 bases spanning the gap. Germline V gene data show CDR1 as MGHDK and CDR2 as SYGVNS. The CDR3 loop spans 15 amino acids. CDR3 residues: CASTLGGATNSPLHF. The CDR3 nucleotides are TGTGCCAGCACCTTGGGGGGAGCAACTAATTCACCCCTCCACTTT.

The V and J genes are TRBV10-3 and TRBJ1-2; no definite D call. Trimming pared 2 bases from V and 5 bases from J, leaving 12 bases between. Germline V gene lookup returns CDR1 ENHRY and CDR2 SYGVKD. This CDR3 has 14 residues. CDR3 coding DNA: TGTGCCATCAGTGAGAACGCAGGAGGGTATGGCTACACCTTC. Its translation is CAISENAGGYGYTF.

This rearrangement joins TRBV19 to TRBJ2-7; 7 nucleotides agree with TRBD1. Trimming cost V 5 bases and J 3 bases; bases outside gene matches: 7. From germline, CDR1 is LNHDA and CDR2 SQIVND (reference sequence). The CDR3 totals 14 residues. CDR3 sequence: CASSFNRDSYEQYF. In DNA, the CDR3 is TGTGCCAGTAGTTTCAACCGGGACAGCTACGAGCAGTACTTC.

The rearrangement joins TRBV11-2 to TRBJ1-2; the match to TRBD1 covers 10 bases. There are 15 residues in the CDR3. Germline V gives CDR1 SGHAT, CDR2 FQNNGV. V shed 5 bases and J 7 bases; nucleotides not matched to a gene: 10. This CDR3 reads CASSRNRDRGSGYTF. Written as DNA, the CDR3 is TGTGCCAGCAGCCGTAATCGGGACAGGGGTTCTGGCTACACCTTC.

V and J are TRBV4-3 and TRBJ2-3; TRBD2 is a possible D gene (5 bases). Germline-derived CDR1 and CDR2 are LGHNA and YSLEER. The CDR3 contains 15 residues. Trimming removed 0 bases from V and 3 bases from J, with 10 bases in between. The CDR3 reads CASSQDAGRTDTQYF. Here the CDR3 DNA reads TGCGCCAGCAGCCAAGACGCGGGCAGGACAGATACGCAGTATTTT.

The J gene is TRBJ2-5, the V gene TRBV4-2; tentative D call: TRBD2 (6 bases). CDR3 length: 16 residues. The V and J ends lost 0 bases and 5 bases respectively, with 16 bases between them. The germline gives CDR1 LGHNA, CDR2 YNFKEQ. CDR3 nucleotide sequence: TGTGCCAGCAGCCAAGAGGGCGGGGACCCCCCGGAGACCCAGTACTTC. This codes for CASSQEGGDPPETQYF.

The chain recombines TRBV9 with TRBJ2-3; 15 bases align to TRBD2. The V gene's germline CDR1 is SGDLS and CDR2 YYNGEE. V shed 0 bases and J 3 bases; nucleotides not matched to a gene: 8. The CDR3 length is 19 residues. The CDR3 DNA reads TGTGCCAGCAGCGTAGTGGGACTAGCGGGGGGAAGGGGTACAGATACGCAGTATTTT. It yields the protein CASSVVGLAGGRGTDTQYF. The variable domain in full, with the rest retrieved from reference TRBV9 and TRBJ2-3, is DSGVTQTPKHLITATGQRVTLRCSPRSGDLSVYWYQQSLDQGLQFLIQYYNGEERAKGNILERFSAQQFPDLHSELNLSSLELGDSALYFCASSVVGLAGGRGTDTQYFGPGTRLTVL.

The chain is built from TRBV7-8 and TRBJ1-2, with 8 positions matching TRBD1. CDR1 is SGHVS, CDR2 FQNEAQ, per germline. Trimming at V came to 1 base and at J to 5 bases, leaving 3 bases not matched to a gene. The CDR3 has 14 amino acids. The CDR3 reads CASSLGTGRYGYTF. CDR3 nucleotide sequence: TGTGCCAGCAGCTTAGGGACAGGGCGGTATGGCTACACCTTC.

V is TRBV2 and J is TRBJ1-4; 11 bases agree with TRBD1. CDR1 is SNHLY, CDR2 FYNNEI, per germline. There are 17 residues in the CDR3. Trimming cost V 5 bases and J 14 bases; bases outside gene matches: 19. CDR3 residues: CASSRDRGVSSSGGLFF. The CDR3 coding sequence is TGTGCCAGCAGTAGGGACAGGGGGGTCTCCTCCTCGGGTGGCCTGTTTTTT.

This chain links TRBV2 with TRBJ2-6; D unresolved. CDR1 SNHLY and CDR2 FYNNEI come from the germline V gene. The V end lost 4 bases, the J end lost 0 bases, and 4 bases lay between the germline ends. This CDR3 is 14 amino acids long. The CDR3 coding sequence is TGTGCCAGCAGTGTCGTCTCTGGGGCCAACGTCCTGACTTTC. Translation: CASSVVSGANVLTF.

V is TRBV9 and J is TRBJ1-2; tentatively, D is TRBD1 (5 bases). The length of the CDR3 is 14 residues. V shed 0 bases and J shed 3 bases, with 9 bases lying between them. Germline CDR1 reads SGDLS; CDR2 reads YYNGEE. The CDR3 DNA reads TGTGCCAGCAGCGTAGAGGTCAGGGACTATGGCTACACCTTC. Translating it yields CASSVEVRDYGYTF.

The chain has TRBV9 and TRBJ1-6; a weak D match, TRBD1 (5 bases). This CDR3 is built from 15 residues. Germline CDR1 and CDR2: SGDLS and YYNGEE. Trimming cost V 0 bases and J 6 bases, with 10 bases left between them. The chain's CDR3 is CASSVGGGINSPLHF. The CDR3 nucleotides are TGTGCCAGCAGCGTAGGGGGGGGAATTAATTCACCCCTCCACTTT.

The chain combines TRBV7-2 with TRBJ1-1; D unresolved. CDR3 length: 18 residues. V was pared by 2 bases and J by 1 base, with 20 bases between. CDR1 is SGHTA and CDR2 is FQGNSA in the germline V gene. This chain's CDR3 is CASSLRRIGGVKNTEAFF. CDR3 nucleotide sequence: TGTGCCAGCAGCTTACGTCGGATTGGAGGCGTAAAGAACACTGAAGCTTTCTTT.

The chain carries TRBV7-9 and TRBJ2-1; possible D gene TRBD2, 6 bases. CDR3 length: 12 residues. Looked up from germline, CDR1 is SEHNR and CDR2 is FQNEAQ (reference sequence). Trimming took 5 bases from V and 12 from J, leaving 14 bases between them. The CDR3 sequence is CASSPRREMQFF. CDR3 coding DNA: TGTGCCAGCAGCCCTCGGCGGGAAATGCAGTTCTTC. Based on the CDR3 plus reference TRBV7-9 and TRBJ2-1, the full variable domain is DTGVSQNPRHKITKRGQNVTFRCDPISEHNRLYWYRQTLGQGPEFLTYFQNEAQLEKSRLLSDRFSAERPKGSFSTLEIQRTEQGDSAMYLCASSPRREMQFFGPGTRLTVL.

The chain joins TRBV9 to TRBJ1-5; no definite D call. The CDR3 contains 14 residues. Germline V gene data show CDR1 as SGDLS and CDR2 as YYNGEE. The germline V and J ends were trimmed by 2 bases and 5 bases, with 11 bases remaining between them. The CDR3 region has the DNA TGTGCCAGCAGCGTCTCCTCCGGTGATCAGCCCCAGCATTTT. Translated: CASSVSSGDQPQHF.

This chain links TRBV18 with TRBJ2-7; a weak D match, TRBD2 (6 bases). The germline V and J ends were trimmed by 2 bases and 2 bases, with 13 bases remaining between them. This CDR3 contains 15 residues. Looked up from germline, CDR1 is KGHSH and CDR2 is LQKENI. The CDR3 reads CASSPLRGITYEQYF. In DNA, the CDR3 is TGTGCCAGCTCACCATTACGGGGGATCACCTACGAGCAGTACTTC.

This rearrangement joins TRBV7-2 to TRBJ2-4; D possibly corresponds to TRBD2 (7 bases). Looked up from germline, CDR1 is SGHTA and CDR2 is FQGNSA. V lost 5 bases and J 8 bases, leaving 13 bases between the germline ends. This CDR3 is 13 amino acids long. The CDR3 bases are TGTGCCAGCAGCCCGGGGGGCCTGGACATTCAGTACTTC. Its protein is CASSPGGLDIQYF.

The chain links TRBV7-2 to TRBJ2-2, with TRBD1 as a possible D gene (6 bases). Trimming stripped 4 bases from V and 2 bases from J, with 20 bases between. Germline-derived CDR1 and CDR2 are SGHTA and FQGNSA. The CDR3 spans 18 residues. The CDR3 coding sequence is TGTGCCAGCAGCTCAAATCCAGGGTTGGGGGCCAACACCGGGGAGCTGTTTTTT. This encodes CASSSNPGLGANTGELFF.

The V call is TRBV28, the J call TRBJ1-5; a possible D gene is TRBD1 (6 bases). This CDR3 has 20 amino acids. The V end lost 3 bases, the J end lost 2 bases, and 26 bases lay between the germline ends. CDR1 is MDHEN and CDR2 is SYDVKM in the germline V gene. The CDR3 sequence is CASSLSEGVGILEGNQPQHF. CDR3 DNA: TGTGCCAGCAGTTTGTCCGAGGGGGTGGGGATTCTTGAAGGCAATCAGCCCCAGCATTTT.

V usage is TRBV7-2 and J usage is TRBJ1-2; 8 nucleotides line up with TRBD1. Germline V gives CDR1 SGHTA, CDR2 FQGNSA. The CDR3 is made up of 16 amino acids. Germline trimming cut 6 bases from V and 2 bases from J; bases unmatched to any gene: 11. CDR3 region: CASRDGVGQGNYGYTF. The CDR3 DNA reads TGTGCCAGCAGGGATGGGGTAGGACAGGGAAACTATGGCTACACCTTC.

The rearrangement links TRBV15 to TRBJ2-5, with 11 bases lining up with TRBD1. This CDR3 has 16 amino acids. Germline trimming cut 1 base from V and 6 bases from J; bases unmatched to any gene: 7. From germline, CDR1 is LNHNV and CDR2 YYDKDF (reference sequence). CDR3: CATSRGGQGVSKTQYF. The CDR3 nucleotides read TGTGCCACCAGCAGAGGGGGACAGGGGGTTTCGAAGACCCAGTACTTC.

CDR3 amino acids: CASSPSRGRETQYF. DNA of the CDR3: TGTGCCAGCAGCCCCTCCAGGGGGCGGGAGACCCAGTACTTC. The V call is TRBV9, the J call TRBJ2-5; the match to TRBD1 covers 8 bases. The V gene's germline CDR1 is SGDLS and CDR2 YYNGEE. The trim removed 4 bases at V and 5 bases at J, leaving 7 bases unmatched. The CDR3 has 14 residues.

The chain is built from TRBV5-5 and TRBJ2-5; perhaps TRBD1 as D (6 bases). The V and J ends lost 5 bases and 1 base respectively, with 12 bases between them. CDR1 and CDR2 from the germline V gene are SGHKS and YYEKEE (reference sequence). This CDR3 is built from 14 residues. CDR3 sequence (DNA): TGTGCCAGCAGTGGGGGCCCATCCCAAGAGACCCAGTACTTC. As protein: CASSGGPSQETQYF.